Listed below are T cell receptor beta chains from one sample, sequenced in a study of blood T cell repertoires in COVID-19. Sequenced by immunoSEQ multiplex PCR; TCRdb stores in-frame clones only, minus some. The sample records tens of thousands of clones, roughly 84% being singletons. Sequencing was performed on peripheral blood. These receptors came from a woman of 80 years or more with acute or convalescent COVID-19. Both conserved end residues are part of each CDR3. D genes are given only for firm matches. The size field is filled for only some rows; it gives once, few, many or a size class.

v_call	d_call	clone_size	j_call	cdr3_nt	cdr3_aa
TRBV6-1	NA	NA	TRBJ1-1	TGTGCCAGCAGTGAAGCCTCTCAGGGAGGTGCAGCTTTCTTT	CASSEASQGGAAFF
TRBV9	TRBD1	once	TRBJ1-6	TGTGCCAGCAGCGTGGATGGACAGGGTAATTCACCCCTCCACTTT	CASSVDGQGNSPLHF
TRBV6-5	NA	NA	TRBJ1-2	TGTGCCAGCAGCTCTTATTTGGGCAAGTACTATGGCTACACCTTC	CASSSYLGKYYGYTF
TRBV19	TRBD1	NA	TRBJ1-2	TGTGCCAGTCGTCGGGGGACAGGGAGGGAGGACTATGGCTACACCTTC	CASRRGTGREDYGYTF
TRBV5-1	NA	NA	TRBJ1-6	TGCGCCAGCAGCTTGAAGCAGGGGAATTCACCCCTCCACTTT	CASSLKQGNSPLHF
TRBV3-1/TRBV3-2	TRBD2	NA	TRBJ2-1	TGTGCCAGCAGCCCAGACGGGAGGGTAGGCTACAATGAGCAGTTCTTC	CASSPDGRVGYNEQFF
TRBV19	NA	NA	TRBJ1-6	TGTGCCAGTAGTTCGGGACTCCAATCACCCCTCCACTTT	CASSSGLQSPLHF
TRBV19	NA	once	TRBJ1-2	TGTGCCAGTAGCCAATACAGGGACGGCTACACCTTC	CASSQYRDGYTF
TRBV12-2	NA	NA	TRBJ2-7	TGTGCAAGTCGCTTAGGGGGACAGGGTACCTACGAGCAGTACTTC	CASRLGGQGTYEQYF
TRBV2	NA	NA	TRBJ1-1	TGTGCCAGCTTACAGGGTTTGAACACTGAAGCTTTCTTT	CASLQGLNTEAFF
TRBV6-5	NA	NA	TRBJ1-1	TGTGCGGGGGGGGCCTGGGGCACTGAAGCTTTCTTT	CAGGAWGTEAFF
TRBV7-2	NA	NA	TRBJ2-7	TGTGCCAGCAGCTTCTCCCCGGAGGTCTACGAGCAGTACTTC	CASSFSPEVYEQYF
TRBV18	NA	NA	TRBJ2-7	TGTGCCAGCTCACCAAAAGGACTAACTGCTTCCTACGAGCAGTACTTC	CASSPKGLTASYEQYF
TRBV6-5	NA	NA	TRBJ1-3	TGTGCCAGCAGGACTCCGGGGGGAAACACCATATATTTT	CASRTPGGNTIYF
TRBV28	NA	NA	TRBJ2-1	TGTGCCAGCAGCTTCGAGACAGGAATATACAATGAGCAGTTCTTC	CASSFETGIYNEQFF
TRBV2	NA	NA	TRBJ1-5	TGTGCCAGCAGCTACCGGGAGCCCACAAGGACTAGCAATCAGCCCCAGCATTTT	CASSYREPTRTSNQPQHF
TRBV2	NA	NA	TRBJ1-5	TGTGCCAGCGGAAGTAGGTGGGCTCAGCCCCAGCATTTT	CASGSRWAQPQHF
TRBV28	NA	NA	TRBJ2-7	TGTGCCAGCAGTCCCATGTCGTTGGTGAGCTCCTACGAGCAGTACTTC	CASSPMSLVSSYEQYF
TRBV6-5	TRBD1	NA	TRBJ2-7	TGTGCCAGCAGACGGACAGGGGGGTTCTACGAGCAGTACTTC	CASRRTGGFYEQYF
TRBV5-1	TRBD1	NA	TRBJ1-6	TGCGCCAGCAGCTCCTCCGGGACAGGGAATTCACCCCTCCACTTT	CASSSSGTGNSPLHF
TRBV3-1/TRBV3-2	TRBD1	few	TRBJ2-6	TGTGCCAGCAGCAAATCCGGGACAGGGGGCAGGGCCAACGTCCTGACTTTC	CASSKSGTGGRANVLTF
TRBV6-2/TRBV6-3	NA	NA	TRBJ2-7	TGTGCCAGCAGTTACGTTGGAGGGCACCACGAGCAGTACTTC	CASSYVGGHHEQYF
TRBV18	TRBD2	NA	TRBJ2-2	TGTGCCAGCTCACCGCTGGGACTAGCGGGAGGAGACACCGGGGAGCTGTTTTTT	CASSPLGLAGGDTGELFF
TRBV11-2	TRBD1	NA	TRBJ1-2	TGTGCCAGCAGCTTCCAGGGGGGCTATGGCTACACCTTC	CASSFQGGYGYTF
TRBV3-1/TRBV3-2	NA	NA	TRBJ1-4	TGTGCCAGCAGCCAAGAGGGGCGGCCGGGACACCTTTCCTGCAGGGAAAAACTGTTTTTT	CASSQEGRPGHLSCREKLFF
TRBV6-5	NA	NA	TRBJ1-2	TGTGCCAGCACCCCATCCCAGGCTAACTATGGCTACACCTTC	CASTPSQANYGYTF
TRBV5-8	NA	NA	TRBJ1-5	TGTGCCAGCAGCTTGTCAGGGAGCAATCAGCCCCAGCATTTT	CASSLSGSNQPQHF
TRBV30	NA	NA	TRBJ1-4	TGTGCCTGGAGTGTACAGGGAAGAGAAAAACTGTTTTTT	CAWSVQGREKLFF
TRBV5-1	TRBD1	NA	TRBJ1-1	TGCGCCAGCAGCAGAGACAGGGGGGACACTGAAGCTTTCTTT	CASSRDRGDTEAFF
TRBV6-5	NA	few	TRBJ1-2	TGTGCCAGCAGGTCCTTCGGGACACTCTATGGCTACACCTTC	CASRSFGTLYGYTF
TRBV5-1	TRBD1	NA	TRBJ1-6	TGCGCCAGCAGCATCCGGGACAGGGATAATTCACCCCTCCACTTT	CASSIRDRDNSPLHF
TRBV29-1	TRBD2	NA	TRBJ2-1	TGCAGCGTTGAAGGCGGGAGGGGCTTCGAGCAGTTCTTC	CSVEGGRGFEQFF
TRBV2	TRBD1	NA	TRBJ1-4	TGTGCCGGGTCGGACAGGGCGGGCGAAAAACTGTTTTTT	CAGSDRAGEKLFF
TRBV3-1/TRBV3-2	NA	NA	TRBJ2-5	TGTGCCAGCAGCCAAGATCGGGACAACGAACAAGAGACCCAGTACTTC	CASSQDRDNEQETQYF
TRBV4-3	NA	once	TRBJ1-1	TGCGCCAGCAGCCAAGTCGGACAGCAGAACACTGAAGCTTTCTTT	CASSQVGQQNTEAFF
TRBV30	NA	NA	TRBJ2-5	TGTGCCTGGAGCCGGACAGGAGGGCAAGAGACCCAGTACTTC	CAWSRTGGQETQYF
TRBV6-5	TRBD2	NA	TRBJ2-5	TGTGCCAGCAGTTACACGGGGACTAGCGGCCAAGAGACCCAGTACTTC	CASSYTGTSGQETQYF
TRBV6-5	NA	few	TRBJ2-7	TGTGCCAGCAGTACTGCCGGGGGCTCCTACGAGCAGTACTTC	CASSTAGGSYEQYF
TRBV19	NA	once	TRBJ1-1	TGTGCCAGTAGTACCGTGGGGGGATACACTGAAGCTTTCTTT	CASSTVGGYTEAFF
TRBV28	NA	NA	TRBJ2-2	TGTGCCAGCAGTCCTATGAGGGAGACCGGGGAGCTGTTTTTT	CASSPMRETGELFF
TRBV7-2	NA	NA	TRBJ2-5	TGTGCCAGCAGCCCCGCATCTGGCAGGGGCGGAGAGACCCAGTACTTC	CASSPASGRGGETQYF